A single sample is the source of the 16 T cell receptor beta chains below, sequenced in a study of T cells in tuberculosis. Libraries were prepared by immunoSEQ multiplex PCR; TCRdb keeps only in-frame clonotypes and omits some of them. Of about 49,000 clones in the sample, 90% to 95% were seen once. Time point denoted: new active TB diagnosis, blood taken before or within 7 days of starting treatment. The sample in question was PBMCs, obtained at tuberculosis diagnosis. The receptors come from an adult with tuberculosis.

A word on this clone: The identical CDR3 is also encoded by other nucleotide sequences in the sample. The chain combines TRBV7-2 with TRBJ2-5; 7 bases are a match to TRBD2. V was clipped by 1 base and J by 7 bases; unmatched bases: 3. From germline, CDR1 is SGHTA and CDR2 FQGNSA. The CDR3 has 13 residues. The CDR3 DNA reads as TGTGCCAGCAGCTTAGGACTAGCTGGGACCCAGTACTTC. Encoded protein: CASSLGLAGTQYF.

CDR3 DNA: TGTGCCAGCAGTCCCCGTGGGGCTGGCTACGAGCAGTACTTC. The encoded protein is CASSPRGAGYEQYF. The chain employs TRBV6-1 and TRBJ2-7, with D possibly being TRBD1 (5 bases). This CDR3 has 14 residues. The V end lost 5 bases, the J end lost 3 bases, and 14 bases lay between the germline ends. Germline CDR1 and CDR2: MNHNS and SASEGT.

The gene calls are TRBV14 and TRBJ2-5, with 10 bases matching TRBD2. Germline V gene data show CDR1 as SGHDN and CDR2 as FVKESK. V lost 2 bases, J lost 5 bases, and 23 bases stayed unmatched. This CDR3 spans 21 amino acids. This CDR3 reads CASSQRPPTLLRSGREETQYF. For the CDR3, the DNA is TGTGCCAGCAGCCAACGACCTCCAACCCTTTTAAGGAGCGGGAGGGAGGAGACCCAGTACTTC.

The chain's CDR3 is CASSVEVGASYEQYF. Written as DNA, the CDR3 is TGTGCCAGCAGCGTTGAGGTAGGGGCCTCCTACGAGCAGTACTTC. This sequence joins TRBV9 and TRBJ2-7, with D maybe TRBD1 (5 bases). This CDR3 region has 15 residues. The V gene lost 2 bases and the J gene lost 0 bases, with 12 bases spanning the gap. Germline lookup yields CDR1 SGDLS and CDR2 YYNGEE.

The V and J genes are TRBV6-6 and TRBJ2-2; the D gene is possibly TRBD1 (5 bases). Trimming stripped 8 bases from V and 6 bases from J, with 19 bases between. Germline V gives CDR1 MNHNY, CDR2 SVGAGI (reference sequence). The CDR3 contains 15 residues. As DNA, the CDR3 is TGTGCCAGCTTTGACGGCCAGGGTTTGTCCGGGGAGCTGTTTTTT. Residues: CASFDGQGLSGELFF.

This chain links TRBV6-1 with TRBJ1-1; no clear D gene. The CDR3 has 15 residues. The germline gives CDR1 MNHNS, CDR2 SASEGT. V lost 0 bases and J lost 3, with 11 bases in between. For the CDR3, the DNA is TGTGCCAGCAGTGAAGCCGCGGGGTCCTACACTGAAGCTTTCTTT. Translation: CASSEAAGSYTEAFF.

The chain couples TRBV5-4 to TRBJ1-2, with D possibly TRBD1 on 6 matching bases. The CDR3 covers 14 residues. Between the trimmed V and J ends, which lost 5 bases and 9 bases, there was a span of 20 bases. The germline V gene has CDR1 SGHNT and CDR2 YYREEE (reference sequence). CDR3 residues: CASSPLQGYLRYTF. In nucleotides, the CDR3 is TGTGCCAGCAGTCCCTTACAGGGCTACTTGCGCTACACCTTC.

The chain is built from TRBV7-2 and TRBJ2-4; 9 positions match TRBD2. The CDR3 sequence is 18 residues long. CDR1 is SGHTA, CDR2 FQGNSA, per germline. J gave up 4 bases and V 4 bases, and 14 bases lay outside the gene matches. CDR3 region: CASSSPSKREAFKNIQYF. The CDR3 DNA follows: TGTGCCAGCAGCTCCCCCTCTAAGCGGGAGGCCTTTAAAAACATTCAGTACTTC.

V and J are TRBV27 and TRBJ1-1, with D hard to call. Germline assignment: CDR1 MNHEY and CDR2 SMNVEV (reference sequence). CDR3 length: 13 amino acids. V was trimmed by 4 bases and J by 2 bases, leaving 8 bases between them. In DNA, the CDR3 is TGTGCCAGCAGTTCCCAATTTAACACTGAAGCTTTCTTT. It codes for CASSSQFNTEAFF.

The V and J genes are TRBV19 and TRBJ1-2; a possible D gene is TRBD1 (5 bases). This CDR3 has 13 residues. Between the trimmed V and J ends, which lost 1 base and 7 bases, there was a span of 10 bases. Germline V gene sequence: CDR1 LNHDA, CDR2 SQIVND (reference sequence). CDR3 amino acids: CASSIGQTSGYTF. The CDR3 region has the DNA TGTGCCAGTAGTATAGGACAGACCAGTGGCTACACCTTC.

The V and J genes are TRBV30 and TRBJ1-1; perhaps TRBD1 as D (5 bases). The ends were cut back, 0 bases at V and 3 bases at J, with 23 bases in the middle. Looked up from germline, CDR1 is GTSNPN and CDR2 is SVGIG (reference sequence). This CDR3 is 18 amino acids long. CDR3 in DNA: TGTGCCTGGAGTGTACAGGACCGGTTACATGGAGAGGACACTGAAGCTTTCTTT. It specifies CAWSVQDRLHGEDTEAFF.

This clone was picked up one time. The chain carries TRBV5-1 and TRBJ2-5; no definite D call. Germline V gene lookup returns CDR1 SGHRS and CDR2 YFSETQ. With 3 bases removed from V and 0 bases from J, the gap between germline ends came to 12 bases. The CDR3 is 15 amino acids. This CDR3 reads CASSSIGLDQETQYF. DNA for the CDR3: TGCGCCAGCAGCTCTATCGGGTTAGACCAAGAGACCCAGTACTTC.

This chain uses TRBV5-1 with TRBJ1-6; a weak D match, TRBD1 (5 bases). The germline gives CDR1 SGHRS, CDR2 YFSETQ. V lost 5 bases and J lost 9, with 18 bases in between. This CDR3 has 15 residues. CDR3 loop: CASRGTLRGGSPLHF. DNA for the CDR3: TGCGCCAGCAGAGGAACCCTTAGGGGAGGTTCACCCCTCCACTTT.

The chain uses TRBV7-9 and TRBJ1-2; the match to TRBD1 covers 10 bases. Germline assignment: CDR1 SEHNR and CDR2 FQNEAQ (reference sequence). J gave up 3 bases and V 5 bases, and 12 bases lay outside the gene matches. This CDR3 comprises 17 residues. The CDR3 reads CASSARQGAIKDYGYTF. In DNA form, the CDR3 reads TGTGCCAGCAGCGCCCGACAGGGGGCGATTAAGGACTATGGCTACACCTTC.

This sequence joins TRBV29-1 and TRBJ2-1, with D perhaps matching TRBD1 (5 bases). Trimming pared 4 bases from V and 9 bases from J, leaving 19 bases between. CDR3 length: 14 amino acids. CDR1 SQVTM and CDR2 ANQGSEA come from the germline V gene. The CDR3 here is CSVGTRRAVGEQFF. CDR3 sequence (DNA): TGCAGCGTTGGTACGCGCAGGGCCGTGGGTGAGCAGTTCTTC.

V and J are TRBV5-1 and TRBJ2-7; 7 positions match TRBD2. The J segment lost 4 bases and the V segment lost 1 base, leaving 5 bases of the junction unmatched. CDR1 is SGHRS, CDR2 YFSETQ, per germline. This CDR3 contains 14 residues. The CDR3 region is CASSLTSVNYEQYF. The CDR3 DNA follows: TGCGCCAGCAGCTTGACTAGCGTGAATTACGAGCAGTACTTC. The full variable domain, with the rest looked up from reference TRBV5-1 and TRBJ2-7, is KAGVTQTPRYLIKTRGQQVTLSCSPISGHRSVSWYQQTPGQGLQFLFEYFSETQRNKGNFPGRFSGRQFSNSRSEMNVSTLELGDSALYLCASSLTSVNYEQYFGPGTRLTVT.